This is a list of T cell receptor beta chains from one sample in a study of CD8 T cells in Susac syndrome. TCRdb independently ran MiXCR on the immunoSEQ multiplex PCR reads; one entry per CDR3 protein. The sample holds under 550,000 distinct CDR3 sequences; around 85% are singletons and the top ten take approximately 0.11%. Sample: CD8+ T cells from PBMCs. The receptors come from a human donor with multiple sclerosis. Both conserved end residues are part of each CDR3. A D gene is named only where the DNA matches it firmly. Clone size appears in some rows only: once, few, many, or a class for an expanded clone.

TRBJ2-1,-,-,TRBV12-3/TRBV12-4,TGTGCCAGCAGTCCAGGGGCGGGTACCCTCTCCTACAATGAGCAGTTCTTC,CASSPGAGTLSYNEQFF
TRBJ2-1,TRBD1,-,TRBV5-8,TGTGCCAGCGGGAGCCGGGACAGGGTCTACAATGAGCAGTTCTTC,CASGSRDRVYNEQFF
TRBJ2-7,-,once,TRBV5-6,TGTGCCAGCAGCGACGGGGCAGGGAGATACTACGAGCAGTACTTC,CASSDGAGRYYEQYF
TRBJ2-7,-,-,TRBV20-1,TGCAGTGCTGCTGGGCCGGGGTCCACCTACGAGCAGTACTTC,CSAAGPGSTYEQYF
TRBJ2-7,-,-,TRBV27,TGTGCCAGCAGTTCCCTGGACAGTCCCTACGAGCAGTACTTC,CASSSLDSPYEQYF
TRBJ1-3,-,-,TRBV6-4,TGTGCCAGCAGGAGGATCTCTGGAAACACCATATATTTT,CASRRISGNTIYF
TRBJ2-1,TRBD2,-,TRBV7-9,TGTGCCAGCAGCTTATGGGAGGGGGAGCAGTTCTTC,CASSLWEGEQFF
TRBJ1-1,-,-,TRBV6-5,TGTGCCAGCAGCCCCCCCACGTTGAACACTGAAGCTTTCTTT,CASSPPTLNTEAFF
TRBJ2-1,-,-,TRBV13,TGTGCCAGCAGCTACCGCGACAGATACAATGAGCAGTTCTTC,CASSYRDRYNEQFF
TRBJ1-1,-,-,TRBV27,TGTGCCAGCAGTCCCCAGTCTGAAGCTTTCTTT,CASSPQSEAFF
TRBJ2-7,TRBD2,-,TRBV10-3,TGTGCCATCAGTACCCCGGGACTAGGGTCCTACGAGCAGTACTTC,CAISTPGLGSYEQYF
TRBJ2-1,TRBD2,once,TRBV24-1,TGTGCCACCAGTGATAGTTCTAGCGGGGCTAATGAGCAGTTCTTC,CATSDSSSGANEQFF
TRBJ2-5,-,-,TRBV14,TGTGCCAGCAGCCCCGAGGTACAAGAGACCCAGTACTTC,CASSPEVQETQYF
TRBJ2-2,-,-,TRBV6-5,TGTGCCAGCAGTTACGCCGGGGGGGAGCTGTTTTTT,CASSYAGGELFF
TRBJ1-1,-,few,TRBV11-2,TGTGCCAGCAGCTTAACTGAAGCTTTCTTT,CASSLTEAFF
TRBJ1-4,-,-,TRBV4-1,TGCGCCAGCAGCCAAGGGGACCGTTTTGCAACTAATGAAAAACTGTTTTTT,CASSQGDRFATNEKLFF
TRBJ2-3,-,few,TRBV6-1,TGTGCCAGCAGCTCCGACTTACCTAGCACAGATACGCAGTATTTT,CASSSDLPSTDTQYF
TRBJ2-2,-,-,TRBV27,TGTGCCGGTGGGACACCGAACACCGGGGAGCTGTTTTTT,CAGGTPNTGELFF
TRBJ1-6,TRBD1,-,TRBV4-1,TGCGCCAGCAGCCAGACAGGGACTTCACCCCTCCACTTT,CASSQTGTSPLHF
TRBJ2-3,TRBD2,-,TRBV27,TGTGCCAGCAGTTTACTTGCGGGAGCAACAGATACGCAGTATTTT,CASSLLAGATDTQYF
TRBJ2-7,TRBD2,-,TRBV29-1,TGCAGCGTTCGTTACACCGGGACTAGGGGCTCCGAGCAGTACTTC,CSVRYTGTRGSEQYF
TRBJ2-3,TRBD1,-,TRBV29-1,TGCGGCGTTGAGACAGGGAACACAGATACGCAGTATTTT,CGVETGNTDTQYF
TRBJ2-5,TRBD2,-,TRBV27,TGTGCCAGCAGTATTGGACTAGCGGGAGTTGAGACCCAGTACTTC,CASSIGLAGVETQYF
TRBJ1-2,-,-,TRBV7-2,TGTGCCAGCAGCTTAGTCGGCAGTTCTCTTCTTTCTAACTATGGCTACACCTTC,CASSLVGSSLLSNYGYTF
TRBJ2-5,-,-,TRBV27,TGTGCCAGCAGTCGGGATGGGGATCTGGTTACGTACTTC,CASSRDGDLVTYF
TRBJ1-5,TRBD1,few,TRBV7-9,TGTGCCAGCAGCTCCGGACAGGTAGATCAGCCCCAGCATTTT,CASSSGQVDQPQHF
TRBJ2-7,-,-,TRBV5-8,TGTGCCAGCAGCCTCGGTGGGGGGGCAGCGAACGAGCAGTACTTC,CASSLGGGAANEQYF
TRBJ2-5,-,-,TRBV6-5,TGTGCCAGCAGTTACTTCCGGGGGGCCGGAGAGACCCAGTACTTC,CASSYFRGAGETQYF
TRBJ2-3,TRBD2,-,TRBV12-3/TRBV12-4,TGTGCCAGCAGTTTAGTAGGTAGCGGGGGGTACACAGATACGCAGTATTTT,CASSLVGSGGYTDTQYF
TRBJ2-3,-,-,TRBV6-5,TGTGCCAGCAGTTACACAGGAGGGAGCACAGATACGCAGTATTTT,CASSYTGGSTDTQYF
TRBJ2-7,-,-,TRBV6-1,TGTGCCAGCAGCACTCTCACGGGGAGGACCTACGAGCAGTACTTC,CASSTLTGRTYEQYF
TRBJ1-2,-,-,TRBV11-2,TGTGCCAGCAGCCGCAGGATAGCAAGCAGAAAGACCTATGGCTACACCTTC,CASSRRIASRKTYGYTF
TRBJ2-3,-,-,TRBV7-3,TGTGCCAGCAGCTTTTATGAGGGGCCCTTGACAGATACGCAGTATTTT,CASSFYEGPLTDTQYF
TRBJ2-1,-,-,TRBV6-2/TRBV6-3,TGTGCCAGCAGTTGGGAGGTCTCCAATGAGCAGTTCTTC,CASSWEVSNEQFF
TRBJ2-7,TRBD2,-,TRBV29-1,TGCAGCGTTGAAGAGGGAGGGGAGGCGTACGAGCAGTACTTC,CSVEEGGEAYEQYF
TRBJ2-1,-,-,TRBV5-4,TGTGCCAGCAGTTCCGGGACAGAGCAGTTCTTC,CASSSGTEQFF
TRBJ2-1,TRBD2,-,TRBV7-9,TGTGCCAGCAGCCAGACCCTAGCGGGAGGCTCCTACAATGAGCAGTTCTTC,CASSQTLAGGSYNEQFF
TRBJ2-1,-,-,TRBV29-1,TGCAGCATGACGTTCGGGGGCAATGAGCAGTTCTTC,CSMTFGGNEQFF
TRBJ2-1,TRBD2,-,TRBV4-1,TGCGCCAGCAGCCAAGAGAGCGGGGTCTCCTACAATGAGCAGTTCTTC,CASSQESGVSYNEQFF
TRBJ2-1,-,-,TRBV6-5,TGTGCCAGCAGTTACTCGGGGGTGTGGGGCAGGGAGGACTTCTCCTACAATGAGCAGTTCTTC,CASSYSGVWGREDFSYNEQFF
TRBJ2-7,TRBD2,-,TRBV20-1,TGCAGTGCTAGAGATCCGTTAGCTAGCGGGACTGGCTCCTACGAGCAGTACTTC,CSARDPLASGTGSYEQYF
TRBJ2-4,-,-,TRBV27,TGTGCCAGCAGTTTATCGGACGCTACAGCCAAAAACATTCAGTACTTC,CASSLSDATAKNIQYF